The clone carrying this TCR beta chain was found many times. Its antigen is still unknown. The data are from a study of glioma-infiltrating T cells. Study observations and caveats: Above-expected tissue-blood divergence occurred in all gliomas, most in low-grade ones. CDR3 overlap between tissue and blood was very small.

V was pared by 7 bases and J by 2 bases, with 8 bases between. CDR3 length: 12 residues. TCR alpha and beta CDR3 regions were amplified from RNA using iRepertoire nested multiplex PCR. Input was roughly 85-450 ng of tissue mRNA or PBMC total RNA. Using its own MiXCR run on the multiplex PCR reads, TCRdb lists one record per CDR3 protein. Counted here are about 130,000 distinct CDR3 sequences, about 22% occurring once; the ten biggest clones make up roughly a quarter. The source material was glioma tissue, nonneoplastic brain tissue, or PBMCs (not recorded which). The chain links TRBV12-3 or TRBV12-4 to TRBJ1-1; D is unresolved. This clonotype was sampled from a human donor with low-grade glioma or glioblastoma, undergoing nonglioma brain surgery, or in good health (not recorded which). The CDR3 DNA reads TGTGCCAGCACCGTCCTAAACACTGAAGCTTTCTTT. It encodes CASTVLNTEAFF.